Following are 5 T cell receptor beta chains from one sample sequenced in a study of PD-1 blockade in mismatch repair-deficient tumors (dated by TCRdb to 2015 to 2018). The library was prepared using the immunoSEQ multiplex PCR assay. Held by TCRdb, this immuneACCESS table contains in-frame sequences only and omits some clones. Under half of the omission traces to an unresolved V gene where checked; the cause of the rest is unknown. Recorded for this sample are 90,000 to 120,000 clones; 70% to 85% of them occurred a single time. The ten biggest clones cover roughly 6.2% of the sample. Sequenced here: peripheral blood, sampled roughly 35 weeks after starting pembrolizumab. These receptors were obtained from an adult with mismatch repair-deficient cancer.

A note on this clone: The sample contains more than one DNA sequence encoding this CDR3. This chain connects TRBV20-1 to TRBJ2-7, with no clear D. The germline CDR1 and CDR2 sequences are DFQATT and SNEGSKA (reference sequence). CDR3 size: 11 residues. The V end was cut by 5 bases, the J end by 3 bases, with 8 bases between. The chain's CDR3 is CSAGDNYEQYF. For the CDR3, the DNA is TGCAGTGCTGGCGACAACTACGAGCAGTACTTC.

The chain links TRBV19 to TRBJ1-1, with 7 bases identical to TRBD1. The trim removed 2 bases at V and 4 bases at J, leaving 4 bases unmatched. CDR1 is LNHDA and CDR2 is SQIVND in the germline V gene (reference sequence). The CDR3 covers 14 residues. CDR3 nucleotide sequence: TGTGCCAGTAGTATACCCCAGGGGGTCACTGAAGCTTTCTTT. It specifies CASSIPQGVTEAFF.

V is TRBV11-3 and J is TRBJ2-1; D possibly corresponds to TRBD2 (6 bases). Trimming cost V 0 bases and J 4 bases, with 10 bases left between them. Germline V gene sequence: CDR1 SGHNT, CDR2 YENEEA. The length of the CDR3 is 15 residues. DNA of the CDR3: TGTGCCAGCAGCTTAGAAGGCGGGACGTACAATGAGCAGTTCTTC. This gives the protein CASSLEGGTYNEQFF.

This chain links TRBV7-6 with TRBJ1-3; no definite D call. Per the germline V gene, CDR1 is SGHVS and CDR2 is FNYEAQ. This CDR3 spans 17 amino acids. Trimming removed 2 bases at V and 3 bases at J, with 17 bases between. The CDR3 loop reads CASSLSGSASIGNTIYF. The CDR3 region has the DNA TGTGCCAGCAGCTTATCTGGCAGTGCATCGATTGGAAACACCATATATTTT.

The chain recombines TRBV13 with TRBJ2-5, with 9 bases aligning to TRBD2. This CDR3 is built from 17 residues. The germline CDR1 and CDR2 sequences are PRHDT and FYEKMQ (reference sequence). Trimming at V came to 1 base and at J to 5 bases, leaving 11 bases not matched to a gene. Here the CDR3 DNA reads TGTGCCAGCAGCTTAGATGGGGCGGGAGGGCCTCAGGAGACCCAGTACTTC. Its translation is CASSLDGAGGPQETQYF.